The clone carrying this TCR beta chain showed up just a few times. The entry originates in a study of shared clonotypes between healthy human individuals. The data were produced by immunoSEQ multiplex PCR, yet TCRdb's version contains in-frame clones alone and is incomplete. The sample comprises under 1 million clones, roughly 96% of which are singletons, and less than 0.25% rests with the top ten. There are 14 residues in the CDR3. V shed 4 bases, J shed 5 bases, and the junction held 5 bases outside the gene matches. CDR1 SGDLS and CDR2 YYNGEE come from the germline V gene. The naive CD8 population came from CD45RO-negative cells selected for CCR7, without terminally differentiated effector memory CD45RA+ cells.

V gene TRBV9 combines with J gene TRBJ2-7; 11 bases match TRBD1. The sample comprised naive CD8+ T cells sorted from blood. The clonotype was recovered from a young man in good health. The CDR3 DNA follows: TGTGCCAGCAGCATCGGACAGGGGGCGGACGAGCAGTACTTC. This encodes CASSIGQGADEQYF. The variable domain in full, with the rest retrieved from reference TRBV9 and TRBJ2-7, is DSGVTQTPKHLITATGQRVTLRCSPRSGDLSVYWYQQSLDQGLQFLIQYYNGEERAKGNILERFSAQQFPDLHSELNLSSLELGDSALYFCASSIGQGADEQYFGPGTRLTVT.